This T cell receptor beta chain emerged from a study of T cells of healthy individuals. TCRdb reprocessed the 5' RACE reads via MiXCR and lists one record per CDR3 protein. The sample has about 63,000 distinct CDR3 sequences, roughly 17% seen once. The CDR3 totals 15 residues. Germline V gene lookup returns CDR1 SGHAT and CDR2 FQNNGV. V shed 0 bases and J 3 bases; nucleotides not matched to a gene: 4. This clonotype was found many times. The rearrangement joins TRBV11-2 to TRBJ2-5, with 7 nucleotides matching TRBD1. The source of this sequence is a human donor in good health. The CDR3: CASSLDPGTEETQYF. For the CDR3, the DNA is TGTGCCAGCAGCTTAGATCCTGGGACAGAAGAGACCCAGTACTTC.